This T cell receptor beta chain was obtained from a study of T cell repertoires in cytomegalovirus infection. Study-wide findings and caveats: Cumulative frequency of public TCR beta families picked out carriers of CMV plus the relevant HLA.

Trimming took 2 bases from V and 4 from J; bases not matched to a gene: 9. This CDR3 has 17 residues. CDR1 is MNHEY and CDR2 is SVGAGI in the germline V gene. MiXCR, run by TCRdb on the reads, gives a single entry per CDR3 protein. This table has about 320,000 distinct CDR3 sequences, 9.5% appearing once. Note on this clonotype: The antigen is not known.

The chain links TRBV6-5 to TRBJ1-1, with TRBD1 matching over 11 bases. This clonotype was sampled from a human donor in good health (CMV status not recorded). Some clones in this sample may be carry-over from other donors' samples. Sequenced sample: PBMCs. For the CDR3, the DNA is TGTGCCAGCAGTTACGATGGGACAGGGGGTTGGGGCACTGAAGCTTTCTTT. This translates into CASSYDGTGGWGTEAFF.